These T cell receptor beta chains were read from a single sample in a study of radiotherapy plus CTLA-4 blockade in lung cancer. The assay was immunoSEQ multiplex PCR, and TCRdb's table has in-frame clones only and misses some. The sample yields around 77,000 clones, 74% seen once. Sequences were derived from peripheral blood, sampled from a patient treated with radiotherapy plus ipilimumab. Receptors were obtained from a human donor with non-small cell lung cancer whose response to radiotherapy plus ipilimumab could not be evaluated. CDR3s include the opening cysteine and the closing phenylalanine or tryptophan. D genes are given only for firm matches. For some rows the clone size is stated as once, few or many, or as a class when expanded; others skip it.

v_call	clone_size	j_call	d_call	cdr3_aa	cdr3_nt
TRBV5-6	-	TRBJ1-6	-	CASSSVYRVGSPLHF	TGTGCCAGCAGCTCGGTATACAGGGTTGGTTCACCCCTCCACTTT
TRBV11-2	-	TRBJ2-2	-	CASSSMWLAEAGELFF	TGTGCCAGCAGCTCAATGTGGCTAGCCGAGGCCGGGGAGCTGTTTTTT
TRBV7-6	-	TRBJ2-2	TRBD1	CASSSTGATGELFF	TGTGCCAGCAGCTCGACAGGGGCCACCGGGGAGCTGTTTTTT
TRBV30	-	TRBJ2-3	-	CAWIGETDTQYF	TGTGCCTGGATCGGGGAAACAGATACGCAGTATTTT
TRBV4-2	-	TRBJ2-3	TRBD2	CASSQAPTSGGADTQYF	TGTGCCAGCAGCCAAGCCCCAACTAGCGGGGGGGCAGATACGCAGTATTTT
TRBV6-1	-	TRBJ1-2	-	CASTPRTGNYGYTF	TGTGCCAGCACCCCACGGACGGGAAACTATGGCTACACCTTC
TRBV2	few	TRBJ2-1	-	CASSDTRSSYNEQFF	TGTGCCAGCAGTGATACGAGGAGCTCCTACAATGAGCAGTTCTTC
TRBV2	-	TRBJ2-1	TRBD2	CASSGGTSSYNEQFF	TGTGCCAGTAGCGGGGGGACCAGCTCCTACAATGAGCAGTTCTTC
TRBV2	-	TRBJ2-3	-	CASSEAMSGWGTDTQYF	TGTGCCAGCAGTGAAGCGATGTCGGGGTGGGGCACAGATACGCAGTATTTT
TRBV6-5	once	TRBJ2-2	-	CASSPGDTGELFF	TGTGCCAGCAGTCCCGGAGACACCGGGGAGCTGTTTTTT
TRBV27	-	TRBJ1-4	-	CASSMDTLGNEKLFF	TGTGCCAGCAGTATGGACACCCTGGGGAATGAAAAACTGTTTTTT
TRBV6-1	-	TRBJ2-1	TRBD1	CASSVSPGTGAGANEQFF	TGTGCCAGCAGTGTGAGTCCCGGGACAGGGGCCGGGGCCAATGAGCAGTTCTTC
TRBV4-1	-	TRBJ2-5	TRBD1	CASSQGLLRDRQETQYF	TGCGCCAGCAGCCAAGGTCTCCTTAGGGACAGACAAGAGACCCAGTACTTC
TRBV6-1	-	TRBJ2-1	TRBD2	CASTELAIHEQFF	TGTGCCAGCACCGAACTAGCGATCCATGAGCAGTTCTTC
TRBV5-1	-	TRBJ1-3	TRBD1	CASKITPGQGSGNTIYF	TGCGCCAGCAAGATCACCCCGGGACAGGGGTCAGGAAACACCATATATTTT
TRBV27	-	TRBJ2-5	-	CASRLTSIETQYF	TGTGCCAGCAGGCTTACTAGTATAGAGACCCAGTACTTC
TRBV10-3	-	TRBJ2-7	-	CAISESILRDRIYEQYF	TGTGCCATCAGTGAGTCTATTCTGCGGGACAGAATTTACGAGCAGTACTTC
TRBV5-1	-	TRBJ2-1	TRBD2	CASSQGLAGNNEQFF	TGCGCCAGCAGCCAAGGACTAGCGGGTAACAATGAGCAGTTCTTC
TRBV6-5	-	TRBJ2-7	-	CASSYLSQGDEQYF	TGTGCCAGCAGTTACTTGTCACAGGGAGACGAGCAGTACTTC
TRBV2	-	TRBJ1-6	TRBD1	CASSPGQGNSPLHF	TGTGCCAGCAGTCCGGGACAGGGGAATTCACCCCTCCACTTT
TRBV5-1	-	TRBJ2-2	TRBD1	CASSLWFRGPTGELFF	TGCGCCAGCAGCTTGTGGTTCAGGGGGCCTACCGGGGAGCTGTTTTTT
TRBV4-3	-	TRBJ2-7	TRBD2	CASSQDRAGGLPYEQYF	TGCGCCAGCAGCCAAGATCGAGCGGGGGGCCTACCCTACGAGCAGTACTTC
TRBV11-2	-	TRBJ1-1	-	CASSLGGVGTEAFF	TGTGCCAGCAGCTTAGGGGGGGTAGGAACTGAAGCTTTCTTT
TRBV10-2	few	TRBJ1-2	TRBD1	CASSEFDRVDGGYTF	TGCGCCAGCAGTGAGTTTGACAGGGTTGATGGCGGCTACACCTTC
TRBV5-1	-	TRBJ2-7	-	CASSLTASSYEQYF	TGCGCCAGCAGCCTGACAGCGAGCTCCTACGAGCAGTACTTC
TRBV6-1	-	TRBJ2-3	TRBD1	CASSEGQGGGTQYF	TGTGCCAGCAGTGAGGGACAGGGGGGCGGTACGCAGTATTTT
TRBV18	-	TRBJ1-6	TRBD1	CASSPNTGTGAGSPLHF	TGTGCCAGCTCACCGAACACGGGGACAGGGGCCGGGTCACCCCTCCACTTT
TRBV7-7	-	TRBJ2-7	-	CASSLGFGGPPRRYEQYF	TGTGCCAGCAGCTTAGGGTTCGGAGGGCCCCCCCGGCGCTACGAGCAGTACTTC
TRBV7-3	-	TRBJ2-2	TRBD2	CASSLKAGGRFTGELFF	TGTGCCAGCAGCTTAAAGGCGGGGGGAAGGTTTACCGGGGAGCTGTTTTTT
TRBV27	-	TRBJ2-7	TRBD1	CASRRTGGSPSSYEQYF	TGTGCCAGCAGAAGGACAGGGGGCTCCCCGAGCTCCTACGAGCAGTACTTC
TRBV10-2	-	TRBJ1-5	-	CASTGQLNQPQHF	TGCGCCAGCACTGGGCAGTTAAATCAGCCCCAGCATTTT
TRBV19	-	TRBJ2-4	-	CASSRDREDIQYF	TGTGCCAGTAGCCGTGACAGGGAGGACATTCAGTACTTC
TRBV19	medium-sized	TRBJ1-6	TRBD1	CASSIGRTGSDSPLHF	TGTGCCAGTAGTATAGGGAGGACAGGAAGCGATTCACCCCTCCACTTT
TRBV5-1	-	TRBJ1-1	TRBD1	CASSTQGYTEAFF	TGCGCCAGCAGTACACAGGGGTACACTGAAGCTTTCTTT
TRBV18	-	TRBJ2-5	TRBD2	CASSPLGTTKETQYF	TGTGCCAGCTCACCACTCGGGACTACCAAAGAGACCCAGTACTTC
TRBV4-3	few	TRBJ2-7	-	CASSPALLREQYF	TGCGCCAGCAGCCCCGCACTGTTGCGCGAGCAGTACTTC
TRBV9	-	TRBJ2-3	-	CASSVGTGGSTDTQYF	TGTGCCAGCAGCGTAGGAACAGGAGGGAGCACAGATACGCAGTATTTT
TRBV9	-	TRBJ1-1	-	CASSTDRVDTEAFF	TGTGCCAGCAGCACAGACAGAGTAGACACTGAAGCTTTCTTT
TRBV27	-	TRBJ2-3	TRBD2	CASSWGGGGPDTQYF	TGTGCCAGCAGTTGGGGCGGGGGGGGGCCAGATACGCAGTATTTT
TRBV5-1	-	TRBJ2-5	-	CASSGGGGNSGETQYF	TGCGCCAGCAGCGGTGGTGGCGGGAACTCGGGAGAGACCCAGTACTTC
TRBV28	-	TRBJ1-1	-	CASSLGPLEGNSEAFF	TGTGCCAGCAGTTTAGGGCCTCTGGAGGGGAACTCTGAAGCTTTCTTT
TRBV30	-	TRBJ2-1	-	CAWKVAAYNEQFF	TGTGCCTGGAAAGTAGCGGCCTACAATGAGCAGTTCTTC
TRBV6-5	-	TRBJ2-3	TRBD2	CASSRAAGYTDTQYF	TGTGCCAGCAGTAGGGCAGCGGGATACACAGATACGCAGTATTTT
TRBV5-8	-	TRBJ2-7	TRBD1	CASSPGQGNYEQYF	TGTGCCAGCAGCCCCGGACAGGGTAATTACGAGCAGTACTTC